These T cell receptor beta chains were read from a single sample in a study of identical twins. TCRdb redid the calling of the 5' RACE reads with MiXCR, one entry per CDR3 protein. The sample lists 230,000 or so distinct CDR3 sequences, about 8.9% occurring once. These same data were also listed under a study on yellow fever vaccine responses in identical twins.

The sample taken for sequencing was CD8+ T cells sorted from blood. The source of these receptors is a woman aged 18-29 years in good health. CDR3s include the opening cysteine and the closing phenylalanine or tryptophan. Each record gives: clone size, D gene, J gene, V gene, CDR3 protein, CDR3 DNA. A D gene is named only where the DNA matches it firmly. A row's size may be missing; if present it is once, few, many or a size class.

clone size: many; D gene: -; J gene: TRBJ2-3; V gene: TRBV27; CDR3 protein: CASKRGGTDTQYF; CDR3 DNA: TGTGCCAGCAAAAGGGGGGGCACAGATACGCAGTATTTT
clone size: -; D gene: -; J gene: TRBJ2-3; V gene: TRBV28; CDR3 protein: CASSPFRDTQYF; CDR3 DNA: TGTGCCAGCAGTCCATTTCGGGATACGCAGTATTTT
clone size: few; D gene: TRBD1; J gene: TRBJ2-7; V gene: TRBV29-1; CDR3 protein: CSAGIPGQEDYEQYF; CDR3 DNA: TGCAGCGCTGGTATTCCGGGACAGGAGGACTACGAGCAGTACTTC
clone size: few; D gene: -; J gene: TRBJ2-7; V gene: TRBV2; CDR3 protein: CATNAELGTREQYF; CDR3 DNA: TGTGCCACCAACGCGGAATTAGGGACACGGGAGCAGTACTTC
clone size: many; D gene: TRBD1; J gene: TRBJ2-2; V gene: TRBV11-2; CDR3 protein: CASSLVPGQGVSGELFF; CDR3 DNA: TGTGCCAGCAGCTTAGTTCCGGGACAGGGGGTATCCGGGGAGCTGTTTTTT
clone size: many; D gene: -; J gene: TRBJ2-7; V gene: TRBV9; CDR3 protein: CASSVVPDSPMEQYF; CDR3 DNA: TGTGCCAGCAGCGTAGTTCCGGACAGCCCGATGGAGCAGTACTTC
clone size: -; D gene: -; J gene: TRBJ2-7; V gene: TRBV14; CDR3 protein: CASSRRDTSYEQYF; CDR3 DNA: TGTGCCAGCAGCCGCAGGGACACCTCCTACGAGCAGTACTTC
clone size: few; D gene: -; J gene: TRBJ2-2; V gene: TRBV27; CDR3 protein: CASSSGGGGELFF; CDR3 DNA: TGTGCCAGCAGTTCCGGGGGCGGCGGGGAGCTGTTTTTT
clone size: -; D gene: -; J gene: TRBJ1-2; V gene: TRBV5-6; CDR3 protein: CASSQNGANYGYTF; CDR3 DNA: TGTGCCAGCAGCCAGAATGGGGCTAACTATGGCTACACCTTC
clone size: few; D gene: TRBD2; J gene: TRBJ2-6; V gene: TRBV19; CDR3 protein: CASSIPESTSASGANVLTF; CDR3 DNA: TGTGCCAGTAGTATTCCTGAATCGACTAGCGCCTCTGGGGCCAACGTCCTGACTTTC
clone size: few; D gene: -; J gene: TRBJ2-3; V gene: TRBV27; CDR3 protein: CASSLFVDADTQYF; CDR3 DNA: TGTGCCAGCAGTTTATTTGTTGACGCGGATACGCAGTATTTT
clone size: -; D gene: TRBD1; J gene: TRBJ2-7; V gene: TRBV7-9; CDR3 protein: CASSPSVRTGAYEQYF; CDR3 DNA: TGTGCCAGCAGCCCTAGCGTCCGGACAGGGGCCTACGAGCAGTACTTC
clone size: few; D gene: TRBD2; J gene: TRBJ2-1; V gene: TRBV30; CDR3 protein: CAWSAFGTSEQFF; CDR3 DNA: TGTGCCTGGAGTGCGTTTGGGACTAGTGAGCAGTTCTTC
clone size: few; D gene: -; J gene: TRBJ2-7; V gene: TRBV7-8; CDR3 protein: CASSLRSTAGPILSYEQYF; CDR3 DNA: TGTGCCAGCAGCTTAAGGTCTACGGCGGGCCCTATCCTCTCCTACGAGCAGTACTTC
clone size: few; D gene: TRBD2; J gene: TRBJ2-1; V gene: TRBV6-5; CDR3 protein: CASSYSIGGAYNEQFF; CDR3 DNA: TGTGCCAGCAGTTACTCGATCGGGGGGGCCTACAATGAGCAGTTCTTC
clone size: many; D gene: -; J gene: TRBJ2-7; V gene: TRBV20-1; CDR3 protein: CSAGEGSYEQYF; CDR3 DNA: TGCAGTGCTGGGGAAGGCTCCTACGAGCAGTACTTC
clone size: few; D gene: -; J gene: TRBJ2-1; V gene: TRBV2; CDR3 protein: CASSGGRGNEQFF; CDR3 DNA: TGTGCCAGCAGTGGAGGCCGGGGGAACGAGCAGTTCTTC
clone size: many; D gene: -; J gene: TRBJ2-1; V gene: TRBV29-1; CDR3 protein: CSVRPQGNEQFF; CDR3 DNA: TGCAGCGTTAGACCTCAGGGGAATGAGCAGTTCTTC
clone size: few; D gene: -; J gene: TRBJ2-1; V gene: TRBV2; CDR3 protein: CASSALGYNEQFF; CDR3 DNA: TGTGCCAGCAGTGCGTTGGGGTACAATGAGCAGTTCTTC
clone size: few; D gene: -; J gene: TRBJ1-3; V gene: TRBV6-1; CDR3 protein: CASSAGTAEGSGNTIYF; CDR3 DNA: TGTGCCAGCAGTGCCGGGACGGCCGAAGGCTCTGGAAACACCATATATTTT
clone size: many; D gene: -; J gene: TRBJ1-2; V gene: TRBV12-3/TRBV12-4; CDR3 protein: CASSSAGSNYGYTF; CDR3 DNA: TGTGCCAGCAGTTCCGCAGGGTCGAACTATGGCTACACCTTC
clone size: many; D gene: -; J gene: TRBJ2-7; V gene: TRBV29-1; CDR3 protein: CSVPGLGPYEQYF; CDR3 DNA: TGCAGCGTCCCGGGACTGGGACCCTACGAGCAGTACTTC
clone size: many; D gene: -; J gene: TRBJ1-2; V gene: TRBV29-1; CDR3 protein: CSVEDGDSGDYGYTF; CDR3 DNA: TGCAGCGTTGAAGACGGGGACTCGGGGGACTATGGCTACACCTTC
clone size: -; D gene: -; J gene: TRBJ2-7; V gene: TRBV10-2; CDR3 protein: CASTSVGYEQYF; CDR3 DNA: TGCGCCAGTACCTCAGTTGGTTACGAGCAGTACTTC
clone size: -; D gene: -; J gene: TRBJ1-1; V gene: TRBV7-8; CDR3 protein: CASSLEYSLNTEAFF; CDR3 DNA: TGTGCCAGCAGCTTAGAGTACAGCTTGAACACTGAAGCTTTCTTT
clone size: -; D gene: -; J gene: TRBJ1-2; V gene: TRBV25-1; CDR3 protein: CASRTGGHGYTF; CDR3 DNA: TGTGCCAGCAGGACAGGAGGCCATGGCTACACCTTC
clone size: many; D gene: -; J gene: TRBJ2-1; V gene: TRBV5-6; CDR3 protein: CASSSDGGNEQFF; CDR3 DNA: TGTGCCAGCAGCTCGGATGGCGGGAATGAGCAGTTCTTC
clone size: many; D gene: TRBD1; J gene: TRBJ2-3; V gene: TRBV4-1; CDR3 protein: CASSQEGQGTTDTQYF; CDR3 DNA: TGCGCCAGCAGCCAAGAGGGACAGGGGACTACAGATACGCAGTATTTT
clone size: -; D gene: TRBD2; J gene: TRBJ2-1; V gene: TRBV6-1; CDR3 protein: CASSLLAGEGYNEQFF; CDR3 DNA: TGTGCCAGCAGCCTACTAGCGGGAGAAGGCTACAATGAGCAGTTCTTC
clone size: -; D gene: TRBD2; J gene: TRBJ2-7; V gene: TRBV3-1; CDR3 protein: CASSQETPLAGDHEQYF; CDR3 DNA: TGTGCCAGCAGCCAAGAAACTCCGCTAGCGGGAGACCACGAGCAGTACTTC
clone size: -; D gene: TRBD1; J gene: TRBJ1-1; V gene: TRBV19; CDR3 protein: CASGQGGGTEAFF; CDR3 DNA: TGTGCCAGCGGACAGGGCGGTGGCACTGAAGCTTTCTTT
clone size: many; D gene: TRBD2; J gene: TRBJ2-1; V gene: TRBV25-1; CDR3 protein: CASSEGTTGEEQFF; CDR3 DNA: TGTGCCAGCAGTGAAGGGACTACAGGCGAGGAGCAGTTCTTC
clone size: -; D gene: TRBD1; J gene: TRBJ2-7; V gene: TRBV15; CDR3 protein: CATSRRQGANEQYF; CDR3 DNA: TGTGCCACCAGCAGAAGACAGGGGGCTAACGAGCAGTACTTC
clone size: -; D gene: -; J gene: TRBJ1-3; V gene: TRBV12-3/TRBV12-4; CDR3 protein: CASSYGAASSGNTIYF; CDR3 DNA: TGTGCCAGCAGTTACGGGGCCGCGAGCTCTGGAAACACCATATATTTT
clone size: few; D gene: TRBD1; J gene: TRBJ2-7; V gene: TRBV28; CDR3 protein: CASRPISAGGLSSYEQYF; CDR3 DNA: TGTGCCAGCAGGCCTATTTCGGCAGGGGGCTTGAGCTCCTACGAGCAGTACTTC
clone size: many; D gene: -; J gene: TRBJ1-2; V gene: TRBV27; CDR3 protein: CASSWGASYGYTF; CDR3 DNA: TGTGCCAGCAGTTGGGGGGCCAGCTATGGCTACACCTTC
clone size: -; D gene: -; J gene: TRBJ1-6; V gene: TRBV24-1; CDR3 protein: CATSDLNWSSYNSPLHF; CDR3 DNA: TGTGCCACCAGTGATTTGAATTGGAGCTCCTATAATTCACCCCTCCACTTT
clone size: -; D gene: -; J gene: TRBJ1-1; V gene: TRBV15; CDR3 protein: CATSGLAGARGEAFF; CDR3 DNA: TGTGCCACCAGCGGTTTAGCTGGAGCAAGGGGTGAAGCTTTCTTT
clone size: many; D gene: TRBD1; J gene: TRBJ2-7; V gene: TRBV28; CDR3 protein: CASSWTGELPSSYEQYF; CDR3 DNA: TGTGCCAGCAGTTGGACAGGGGAACTCCCAAGCTCCTACGAGCAGTACTTC
clone size: few; D gene: TRBD2; J gene: TRBJ2-5; V gene: TRBV7-9; CDR3 protein: CATKKGLEDWDGTQYF; CDR3 DNA: TGTGCCACCAAAAAGGGACTAGAAGACTGGGATGGGACCCAGTACTTC
clone size: many; D gene: TRBD1; J gene: TRBJ2-7; V gene: TRBV28; CDR3 protein: CASSAGTGFYEQYF; CDR3 DNA: TGTGCCAGCAGTGCCGGGACAGGGTTCTACGAGCAGTACTTC
clone size: few; D gene: TRBD1; J gene: TRBJ2-2; V gene: TRBV19; CDR3 protein: CASSTRGSTGELFF; CDR3 DNA: TGTGCCAGTAGTACCAGGGGGAGCACCGGGGAGCTGTTTTTT
clone size: many; D gene: -; J gene: TRBJ2-7; V gene: TRBV29-1; CDR3 protein: CSVVTGALYEQYF; CDR3 DNA: TGCAGCGTTGTCACTGGGGCTCTCTACGAGCAGTACTTC
clone size: few; D gene: -; J gene: TRBJ2-1; V gene: TRBV4-3; CDR3 protein: CASSQDDSLALNEQFF; CDR3 DNA: TGCGCCAGCAGCCAAGATGATAGCCTAGCGCTCAATGAGCAGTTCTTC
clone size: few; D gene: -; J gene: TRBJ2-5; V gene: TRBV24-1; CDR3 protein: CATSGDRETQYF; CDR3 DNA: TGTGCCACCTCCGGGGATCGGGAGACCCAGTACTTC
clone size: few; D gene: TRBD1; J gene: TRBJ2-7; V gene: TRBV2; CDR3 protein: CASSGRQGAYEQYF; CDR3 DNA: TGTGCCAGCAGTGGGAGACAGGGGGCCTACGAGCAGTACTTC
clone size: many; D gene: TRBD1; J gene: TRBJ1-2; V gene: TRBV12-3/TRBV12-4; CDR3 protein: CASSGQGTEGGYTF; CDR3 DNA: TGTGCCAGCAGCGGACAGGGAACTGAAGGCGGCTACACCTTC
clone size: few; D gene: TRBD1; J gene: TRBJ2-7; V gene: TRBV5-6; CDR3 protein: CASSLNGNPGGREQYF; CDR3 DNA: TGTGCCAGCAGCTTGAATGGGAACCCAGGGGGCCGCGAGCAGTACTTC
clone size: -; D gene: TRBD1; J gene: TRBJ2-1; V gene: TRBV3-1; CDR3 protein: CASCKQGQGDLGYNEQFF; CDR3 DNA: TGTGCCAGCTGCAAGCAGGGACAGGGGGATCTTGGCTACAATGAGCAGTTCTTC
clone size: many; D gene: -; J gene: TRBJ2-7; V gene: TRBV7-8; CDR3 protein: CASSSAGSSYEQYF; CDR3 DNA: TGTGCCAGCAGCTCTGCCGGGAGCTCCTACGAGCAGTACTTC
clone size: few; D gene: -; J gene: TRBJ2-7; V gene: TRBV7-6; CDR3 protein: CASTPGSTYEQYF; CDR3 DNA: TGTGCCAGCACACCGGGGTCAACCTACGAGCAGTACTTC
clone size: many; D gene: -; J gene: TRBJ2-2; V gene: TRBV12-3/TRBV12-4; CDR3 protein: CASSLSSSISTGELFF; CDR3 DNA: TGTGCCAGCAGTTTATCTTCGTCTATTTCCACCGGGGAGCTGTTTTTT
clone size: -; D gene: -; J gene: TRBJ1-4; V gene: TRBV7-2; CDR3 protein: CASSPTAATNEKLFF; CDR3 DNA: TGTGCCAGCAGCCCCACGGCTGCAACTAATGAAAAACTGTTTTTT